A single sample gave rise to the 24 T cell receptor beta chains below, sequenced in a study of siplizumab effects on memory and regulatory T cells. Produced via immunoSEQ multiplex PCR; TCRdb's table is partial and in-frame only. This table has tens of thousands of clones, over 90% appearing once. Specimen: CD8+ T cells sorted from blood. All receptors come from a human donor in good health.

The chain couples TRBV29-1 to TRBJ2-1, with D perhaps matching TRBD1 (6 bases). The CDR3 is 16 residues long. CDR1 is SQVTM and CDR2 is ANQGSEA in the germline V gene. Between the trimmed V and J ends, which lost 5 bases and 5 bases, there was a span of 22 bases. The CDR3 reads CSVPVWEGGGDNEQFF. The DNA for the CDR3 is TGCAGCGTTCCCGTTTGGGAAGGGGGTGGGGACAATGAGCAGTTCTTC.

This chain joins TRBV7-2 and TRBJ2-7; the D call may be TRBD1 or TRBD2 (5 bases each). This CDR3 has 16 residues. The ends were cut back, 4 bases at V and 3 bases at J, with 19 bases in the middle. Germline V gene data show CDR1 as SGHTA and CDR2 as FQGNSA. In nucleotides, the CDR3 is TGTGCCAGCAGCTGGGGGACGATCAGAGAATACTACGAGCAGTACTTC. It yields the protein CASSWGTIREYYEQYF.

The chain has TRBV28 and TRBJ2-7, with TRBD2 matching over 9 bases. Germline V gene lookup returns CDR1 MDHEN and CDR2 SYDVKM. V lost 6 bases and J lost 3; bases outside the gene matches: 12. This CDR3 region has 16 residues. CDR3 in DNA: TGTGCCAGCAGGATCAGAGCGGGAGGAATCCTCTACGAGCAGTACTTC. Translation: CASRIRAGGILYEQYF. Full variable domain (remainder filled in from reference TRBV28 and TRBJ2-7): DVKVTQSSRYLVKRTGEKVFLECVQDMDHENMFWYRQDPGLGLRLIYFSYDVKMKEKGDIPEGYSVSREKKERFSLILESASTNQTSMYLCASRIRAGGILYEQYFGPGTRLTVT.

This clone was recorded only once. The CDR3 sequence: CSVGRPREGSNEQFF. The CDR3, as DNA: TGCAGCGTTGGACGTCCGCGGGAGGGCTCCAATGAGCAGTTCTTC. This chain connects TRBV29-1 to TRBJ2-1; 9 bases are a match to TRBD2. Germline V CDR1 and CDR2: SQVTM, ANQGSEA. CDR3 length: 15 residues. Trimming removed 4 bases from V and 6 bases from J; junction bases left unmatched: 10.

For the CDR3, the DNA is TGTGCTATAGGACAGGGGGCGCGGAATGAGCAGTTCTTC. Translating it yields CAIGQGARNEQFF. This rearrangement joins TRBV25-1 to TRBJ2-1; 11 bases are shared with TRBD1. Looked up from germline, CDR1 is MGHDK and CDR2 is SYGVNS. The CDR3 covers 13 residues.

This chain uses TRBV28 with TRBJ1-4; weak D call: TRBD1 (6 bases). The CDR3 spans 17 residues. V dropped 1 base and J dropped 0 bases, with 12 bases sitting between them. Germline assignment: CDR1 MDHEN and CDR2 SYDVKM. The CDR3 protein is CASSLSGGPATNEKLFF. CDR3 nucleotides: TGTGCCAGCAGTTTATCGGGGGGGCCAGCAACTAATGAAAAACTGTTTTTT.

This clone is a singleton in its sample. The gene calls are TRBV7-9 and TRBJ2-7; 8 nucleotides align to TRBD2. The junction had 12 bases not matched to a gene; V was cut back by 5 bases and J by 0 bases. Germline loops: CDR1 SEHNR, CDR2 FQNEAQ (reference sequence). The CDR3 covers 17 residues. This CDR3 reads CASSPKSGGLPSYEQYF. The CDR3 DNA sequence: TGTGCCAGCAGCCCTAAAAGCGGGGGATTGCCCTCCTACGAGCAGTACTTC.

The V and J genes are TRBV30 and TRBJ2-7; 8 positions match TRBD2. CDR1 is GTSNPN, CDR2 SVGIG, per germline (reference sequence). This CDR3 has 12 residues. J lost 7 bases, V lost 5 bases, and 7 bases had no gene match. The CDR3: CAWQAGVREQYF. CDR3 nucleotides: TGTGCCTGGCAAGCGGGAGTAAGGGAGCAGTACTTC.

The chain links TRBV18 to TRBJ2-1; 12 bases match TRBD2. The V and J ends lost 2 bases and 4 bases, in that order; junction bases with no gene match: 12. The CDR3 sequence is 19 residues long. The germline gives CDR1 KGHSH, CDR2 LQKENI. DNA of the CDR3: TGTGCCAGCTCACCAGTAGAAGAGACTAGCGGGAGAATTTACAATGAGCAGTTCTTC. The encoded protein is CASSPVEETSGRIYNEQFF.

The chain has TRBV7-9 and TRBJ2-1; no firm D call. CDR1 and CDR2 from the germline V gene are SEHNR and FQNEAQ (reference sequence). The CDR3 runs 17 residues. V dropped 4 bases and J dropped 3 bases, with 19 bases sitting between them. In DNA, the CDR3 is TGTGCCAGCAGCTCCACGAACTTGCGGACCGTCTACAATGAGCAGTTCTTC. Its translation: CASSSTNLRTVYNEQFF.

The rearrangement joins TRBV7-8 to TRBJ2-7; 7 nucleotides match TRBD1. Germline-derived CDR1 and CDR2 are SGHVS and FQNEAQ. The CDR3 is made up of 13 amino acids. J lost 3 bases, V lost 3 bases, and 2 bases had no gene match. In DNA form, the CDR3 reads TGTGCCAGCAGCTTTGGGACAGTCTACGAGCAGTACTTC. Protein sequence: CASSFGTVYEQYF.

The chain links TRBV11-1 to TRBJ1-1; D gene ambiguous. In germline, CDR1 is SGHAT, CDR2 FQDESV (reference sequence). Trimming pared 1 base from V and 1 base from J, leaving 7 bases between. The CDR3 is made up of 14 amino acids. The CDR3 DNA sequence: TGTGCCAGCAGCTTAGTCAAAGGGAACACTGAAGCTTTCTTT. This sequence encodes CASSLVKGNTEAFF.

The DNA for the CDR3 is TGCAGTGTCATCTCTAACGGTGAAGCTTTCTTT. Translated, it gives CSVISNGEAFF. This rearrangement joins TRBV20-1 to TRBJ1-1; D call uncertain. Germline CDR1 reads DFQATT; CDR2 reads SNEGSKA (reference sequence). The CDR3 sequence is 11 residues long. Trimming removed 7 bases from V and 7 bases from J, with 13 bases in between.

The V and J genes are TRBV9 and TRBJ1-6, with no clear D. This CDR3 has 13 amino acids. From germline, CDR1 is SGDLS and CDR2 YYNGEE. Trimming took off 4 bases at V and 7 bases at J, with 9 bases between the two ends. In nucleotides, the CDR3 is TGTGCCAGCAGCCCCACTGGGAATTCACCCCTCCACTTT. This codes for CASSPTGNSPLHF.

The chain is built from TRBV30 and TRBJ2-7, with TRBD2 identical over 7 bases. The V gene's germline CDR1 is GTSNPN and CDR2 SVGIG (reference sequence). This CDR3 is built from 15 residues. After removal of 0 bases from V and 0 bases from J, the junction contained 5 bases not matched to a gene. The CDR3 coding sequence is TGTGCCTGGAGTGTAGCTAGCGGAAGCTCCTACGAGCAGTACTTC. Amino acid sequence: CAWSVASGSSYEQYF.

CDR3 region: CASSMVGGEQYF. CDR3 DNA sequence: TGTGCCAGTAGTATGGTCGGGGGCGAGCAGTACTTC. The chain joins TRBV19 to TRBJ2-7, with a weak D call TRBD2 (6 bases). CDR1 and CDR2 (germline): LNHDA, SQIVND (reference sequence). Trimming took 3 bases from V and 6 from J, leaving 9 bases between them. CDR3 length equals 12 residues.

J is TRBJ2-1 and V is TRBV4-3, with 14 bases identical to TRBD2. CDR3 length: 20 amino acids. The germline V gene has CDR1 LGHNA and CDR2 YSLEER. The V gene end was trimmed by 0 bases and the J gene end by 3 bases; junction bases not matched to a gene: 10. CDR3 in amino acids: CASSQDLGTSGSSLYNEQFF. The CDR3 DNA follows: TGCGCCAGCAGCCAAGATTTGGGGACTAGCGGGAGTTCCCTCTACAATGAGCAGTTCTTC.

The rearrangement links TRBV7-6 to TRBJ2-1; 8 bases align to TRBD2. Germline CDR1 is SGHVS and CDR2 is FNYEAQ. V was clipped by 2 bases and J by 9 bases; unmatched bases: 3. The length of the CDR3 is 13 residues. For the CDR3, the DNA is TGTGCCAGCAGCTTACACGGGAGGGCTGAGCAGTTCTTC. It translates to CASSLHGRAEQFF.

V gene TRBV4-1 combines with J gene TRBJ2-2, with D possibly being TRBD1 (6 bases). V lost 3 bases, J lost 3 bases, and 8 bases lay in between. From germline, CDR1 is MGHRA and CDR2 YSYEKL. The CDR3 has 14 amino acids. The CDR3 sequence: CASSQDRHTGELFF. CDR3 DNA: TGCGCCAGCAGCCAGGACAGACACACCGGGGAGCTGTTTTTT.

This chain uses TRBV7-9 with TRBJ2-7; TRBD2 agrees at 8 bases. This CDR3 has 15 amino acids. CDR1 and CDR2 (germline): SEHNR, FQNEAQ (reference sequence). J was trimmed by 3 bases and V by 2 bases; bases with no gene match: 6. The CDR3 loop is CASSLFGAGDYEQYF. In nucleotides, the CDR3 is TGTGCCAGCAGCTTATTCGGAGCGGGAGACTACGAGCAGTACTTC. Combining the CDR3 with reference TRBV7-9 and TRBJ2-7 gives the whole variable domain DTGVSQNPRHKITKRGQNVTFRCDPISEHNRLYWYRQTLGQGPEFLTYFQNEAQLEKSRLLSDRFSAERPKGSFSTLEIQRTEQGDSAMYLCASSLFGAGDYEQYFGPGTRLTVT.

The chain has TRBV18 and TRBJ1-6; D ambiguous. Germline loops: CDR1 KGHSH, CDR2 LQKENI. The CDR3 covers 13 residues. Trimming cost V 6 bases and J 7 bases, with 10 bases left between them. CDR3 sequence reads: CASSDGRNSPLHF. The CDR3 DNA is TGTGCCAGCTCGGACGGACGCAATTCACCCCTCCACTTT.

The chain uses TRBV7-6 and TRBJ2-7, with 7 bases identical to TRBD1. This CDR3 comprises 12 residues. J gave up 4 bases and V 6 bases, and 3 bases lay outside the gene matches. Germline loops: CDR1 SGHVS, CDR2 FNYEAQ. This CDR3 is CASSQTGYEQYF. CDR3 DNA: TGTGCCAGCAGTCAGACAGGGTACGAGCAGTACTTC. The full variable domain, completed using reference TRBV7-6 and TRBJ2-7, is GAGVSQSPRYKVTKRGQDVALRCDPISGHVSLYWYRQALGQGPEFLTYFNYEAQQDKSGLPNDRFSAERPEGSISTLTIQRTEQRDSAMYRCASSQTGYEQYFGPGTRLTVT.

This chain links TRBV5-1 with TRBJ2-5; possibly TRBD2 for D (6 bases). The CDR3 covers 16 residues. The germline V and J ends were trimmed by 5 bases and 5 bases, with 22 bases remaining between them. CDR1 and CDR2 (germline): SGHRS, YFSETQ. Here the CDR3 reads CASRPYERVFGETQYF. The CDR3 DNA follows: TGCGCCAGCAGACCCTATGAGCGGGTATTTGGGGAGACCCAGTACTTC.

This clone has just one count. V is TRBV19 and J is TRBJ2-7; D gene unclear. The CDR3 runs to 13 residues. V lost 6 bases and J 2 bases, leaving 11 bases between the germline ends. CDR1 is LNHDA, CDR2 SQIVND, per germline (reference sequence). This chain's CDR3 is CASSVSGAYEQYF. CDR3 DNA sequence: TGTGCCAGTAGCGTAAGTGGGGCCTACGAGCAGTACTTC.